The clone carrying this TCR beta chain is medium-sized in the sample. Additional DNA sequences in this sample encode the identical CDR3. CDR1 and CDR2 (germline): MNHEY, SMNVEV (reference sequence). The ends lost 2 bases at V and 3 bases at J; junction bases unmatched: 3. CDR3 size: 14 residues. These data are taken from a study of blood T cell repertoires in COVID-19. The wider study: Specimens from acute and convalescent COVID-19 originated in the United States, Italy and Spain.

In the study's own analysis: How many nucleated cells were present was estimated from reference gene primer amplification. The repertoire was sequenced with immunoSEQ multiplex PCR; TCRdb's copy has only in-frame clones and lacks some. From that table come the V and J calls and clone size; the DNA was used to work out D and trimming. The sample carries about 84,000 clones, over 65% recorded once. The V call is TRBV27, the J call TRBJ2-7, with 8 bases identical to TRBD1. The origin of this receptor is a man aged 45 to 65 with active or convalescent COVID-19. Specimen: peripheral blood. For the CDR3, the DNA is TGTGCCAGCAGTTTACAGGGGGCTAACTACGAGCAGTACTTC. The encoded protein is CASSLQGANYEQYF.